This TCR beta chain was captured in a study of Graves' ophthalmopathy and Graves' hyperthyroidism. Study information: Investigators collected peripheral blood at initial diagnosis, before any treatment was given.

This clonotype was detected many times. Germline-derived CDR1 and CDR2 are SGHVS and FQNEAQ. Trimming took off 5 bases at V and 0 bases at J, with 11 bases between the two ends. The CDR3 length is 14 residues. TCR beta CDR3 regions were amplified from RNA transcripts. HTBI primers were used in a first-round RT-PCR, which preceded a second-round multiplex PCR. In TCRdb, the multiplex PCR reads were re-called with MiXCR into one record per CDR3 protein. The sample contains 150,000 to 200,000 distinct CDR3 sequences, just under 40% of which appear only once. Ophthalmopathic donors had moderate-to-severe activity, CAS ≥3 and NOSPECS ≥4, with disease that had lasted under 3 months. Patients with other autoimmune diseases, uncontrolled infections, pregnancy or lactation were excluded. Out of around 9.4 ml of fresh peripheral blood, PBMCs were obtained.

This clonotype was obtained from a man aged 25 to 45 with Graves' ophthalmopathy. The J gene is TRBJ2-7, the V gene TRBV7-8; weak D call: TRBD2 (6 bases). Sequenced: peripheral blood. CDR3 in DNA: TGTGCCAGCAGCCTCGGGGGAGCCTCCTACGAGCAGTACTTC. Translating it yields CASSLGGASYEQYF.